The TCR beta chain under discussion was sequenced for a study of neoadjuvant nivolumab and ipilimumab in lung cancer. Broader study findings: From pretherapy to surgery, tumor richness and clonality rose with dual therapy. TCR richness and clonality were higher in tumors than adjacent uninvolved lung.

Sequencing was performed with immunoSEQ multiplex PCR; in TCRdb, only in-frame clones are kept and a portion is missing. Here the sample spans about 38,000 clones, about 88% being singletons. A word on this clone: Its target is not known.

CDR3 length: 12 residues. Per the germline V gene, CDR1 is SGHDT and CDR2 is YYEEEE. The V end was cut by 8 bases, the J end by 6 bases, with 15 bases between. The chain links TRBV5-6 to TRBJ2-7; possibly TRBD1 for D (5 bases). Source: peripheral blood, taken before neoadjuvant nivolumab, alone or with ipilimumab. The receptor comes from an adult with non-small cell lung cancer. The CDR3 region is CARVRKGLEQYF. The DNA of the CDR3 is TGTGCCAGAGTGCGGAAGGGGCTCGAGCAGTACTTC.